A selection of T cell receptor beta chains follows, all from one sample in a study of cytomegalovirus exposure and HLA in healthy donors. Sequencing was performed with immunoSEQ multiplex PCR; in TCRdb, only in-frame clones are kept and a portion is missing. This sample carries 200,000 to 250,000 clones, 80% to 95% of them seen once, and the ten largest clones take more than 0.85%. The sequenced sample consisted of PBMCs. These receptors came from a woman aged 18 to 35 in good health and CMV-seronegative. CDR3s include the opening cysteine and the closing phenylalanine or tryptophan. D genes are given only for firm matches. The size of a clone is reported for some rows only, either as once, few or many, or as a class for expanded clones.

j_call: TRBJ1-1; v_call: TRBV29-1; clone_size: -; d_call: TRBD1; cdr3_nt: TGCAGCGCACGAAGCATGGGACAGGAAGCTTTCTTT; cdr3_aa: CSARSMGQEAFF
j_call: TRBJ1-5; v_call: TRBV27; clone_size: -; d_call: TRBD1; cdr3_nt: TGTGCCAGCAGTTCCTATCAGGGGGCCCATCAGCCCCAGCATTTT; cdr3_aa: CASSSYQGAHQPQHF
j_call: TRBJ1-4; v_call: TRBV6-1; clone_size: -; d_call: -; cdr3_nt: TGTGCCAGCAGTGAAGGGAGGGACCTCCTTCGGGTGTTTTTT; cdr3_aa: CASSEGRDLLRVFF
j_call: TRBJ1-1; v_call: TRBV9; clone_size: once; d_call: TRBD1; cdr3_nt: TGTGCCAGCAGCGACCCCGACGGGACAGGGAACACTGAAGCTTTCTTT; cdr3_aa: CASSDPDGTGNTEAFF
j_call: TRBJ1-1; v_call: TRBV7-9; clone_size: -; d_call: TRBD1; cdr3_nt: TGTGCCAGCAGCTTTCCCACAGGGGACACTGAAGCTTTCTTT; cdr3_aa: CASSFPTGDTEAFF
j_call: TRBJ1-5; v_call: TRBV18; clone_size: once; d_call: TRBD1; cdr3_nt: TGTGCCAGCTCACCTTTCCCGGGACAGGAGTACAATCAGCCCCAGCATTTT; cdr3_aa: CASSPFPGQEYNQPQHF
j_call: TRBJ1-2; v_call: TRBV29-1; clone_size: -; d_call: -; cdr3_nt: TGCAGCGCCGGATTTAGGGGCTCTATTGGGTATGGCTACACCTTC; cdr3_aa: CSAGFRGSIGYGYTF
j_call: TRBJ1-6; v_call: TRBV14; clone_size: few; d_call: -; cdr3_nt: TGTGCCAGCAGCCAGAGGGAAAAGTCACCCCTCCACTTT; cdr3_aa: CASSQREKSPLHF
j_call: TRBJ2-1; v_call: TRBV29-1; clone_size: once; d_call: -; cdr3_nt: TGCAGCGTTGAAGGCTGGACAGTCGAAGAGCAGTTCTTC; cdr3_aa: CSVEGWTVEEQFF
j_call: TRBJ2-3; v_call: TRBV5-1; clone_size: -; d_call: TRBD1; cdr3_nt: TGCGCCAGCAGCACGGGACAGGGGGCCCGCACAGATACGCAGTATTTT; cdr3_aa: CASSTGQGARTDTQYF
j_call: TRBJ1-2; v_call: TRBV2; clone_size: -; d_call: -; cdr3_nt: TGTGCCAGCACTGGGCCAGGGCCTGGGATGGTGGATGGCTACACCTTC; cdr3_aa: CASTGPGPGMVDGYTF
j_call: TRBJ1-2; v_call: TRBV5-4; clone_size: -; d_call: TRBD1; cdr3_nt: TGTGCCAGCAGCCAACAGGGGGCATATGGCTACACCTTC; cdr3_aa: CASSQQGAYGYTF
j_call: TRBJ1-6; v_call: TRBV6-1; clone_size: -; d_call: TRBD1; cdr3_nt: TGTGCCAGCAGTGATGAAGGGGGCCTTTCACCCCTCCACTTT; cdr3_aa: CASSDEGGLSPLHF
j_call: TRBJ1-1; v_call: TRBV11-3; clone_size: -; d_call: -; cdr3_nt: TGTGCCAGCAGCTCACAGCCGAACACTGAAGCTTTCTTT; cdr3_aa: CASSSQPNTEAFF
j_call: TRBJ2-7; v_call: TRBV10-2; clone_size: -; d_call: TRBD1; cdr3_nt: TGCGCCAGCACCGGGACAGGCCCCTACGAGCAGTACTTC; cdr3_aa: CASTGTGPYEQYF
j_call: TRBJ2-7; v_call: TRBV6-5; clone_size: few; d_call: -; cdr3_nt: TGTGCCAGCAGTTACGCCGGTACCGAGCAGTACTTC; cdr3_aa: CASSYAGTEQYF
j_call: TRBJ2-7; v_call: TRBV4-1; clone_size: once; d_call: -; cdr3_nt: TGCGCCAGCAGCCAAGATATGGGAGTAGTCTACGAGCAGTACTTC; cdr3_aa: CASSQDMGVVYEQYF
j_call: TRBJ1-2; v_call: TRBV30; clone_size: few; d_call: -; cdr3_nt: TGTGCCTGGAGTTTTACAGGGCGGGGGTATGGCTACACCTTC; cdr3_aa: CAWSFTGRGYGYTF
j_call: TRBJ1-2; v_call: TRBV10-3; clone_size: -; d_call: TRBD1; cdr3_nt: TGTGCCATCACCGGGACAGGGGGCGCGATTGGTGGCTACACCTTC; cdr3_aa: CAITGTGGAIGGYTF